Only a few counts were recorded for the clone carrying this TCR beta chain. Its antigen is still unknown. This sample was taken from a study of T-cell memory formation after mild COVID-19. The CDR3 runs to 16 residues. V gave up 4 bases and J gave up 4 bases; unmatched junction bases: 5. Germline V gene sequence: CDR1 LGHNA, CDR2 YSLEER. Broader study findings: Second-wave clones that peaked on day 37 lacked confirmed SARS-CoV-2 specificity. CD8+ contracting clones occupied EMRA, while CD4+ ones occupied mainly CM and EM.

In TCRdb, the 5' RACE reads were re-called with MiXCR into one record per CDR3 protein. The sample comprises under 250,000 distinct CDR3 sequences, around a tenth of which are singletons, and around 23% rests with the top ten. Sequencing used PBMCs or a T cell subset sorted from them (not recorded which). The sequence derives from a young man who had mild COVID-19 (a few samples of this study predate the infection). Cell type and time point are not known. The J gene is TRBJ2-3, the V gene TRBV4-3, with 13 bases matching TRBD2. The CDR3, as DNA: TGCGCCAGCAGCCCCGAACTAGCGGGGGGGCCAGATACGCAGTATTTT. Translation: CASSPELAGGPDTQYF.